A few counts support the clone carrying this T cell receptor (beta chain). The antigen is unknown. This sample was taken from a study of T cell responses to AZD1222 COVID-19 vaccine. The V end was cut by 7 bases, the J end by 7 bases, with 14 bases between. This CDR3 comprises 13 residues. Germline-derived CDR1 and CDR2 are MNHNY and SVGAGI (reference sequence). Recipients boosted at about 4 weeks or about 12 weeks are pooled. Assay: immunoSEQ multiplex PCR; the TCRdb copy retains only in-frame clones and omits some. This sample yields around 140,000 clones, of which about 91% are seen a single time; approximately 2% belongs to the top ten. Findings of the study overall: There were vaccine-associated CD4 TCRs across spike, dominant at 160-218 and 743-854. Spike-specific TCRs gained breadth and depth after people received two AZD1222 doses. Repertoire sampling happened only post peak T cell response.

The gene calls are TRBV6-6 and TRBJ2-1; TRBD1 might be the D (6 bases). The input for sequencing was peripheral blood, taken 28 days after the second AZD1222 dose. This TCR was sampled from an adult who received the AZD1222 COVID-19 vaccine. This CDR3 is CASTRDTTNEQFF. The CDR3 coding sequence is TGTGCCAGCACCCGGGACACGACAAATGAGCAGTTCTTC.